This TCR beta chain originates from a study of shared clonotypes between healthy human individuals. General study results and limits: Rarefaction showed that sequencing of sorted subsets was incomplete (despite large depth). Generally, naive subsets (rather than memory subsets) showed larger estimated richness. Non-shared clonotypes showed lower generation probabilities than clonotypes common to all four donors.

Notes on this clone: Its antigen is not identified.

Donors included only healthy HIV-negative adults lacking recent acute infections or vaccinations. Method: immunoSEQ multiplex PCR; TCRdb's copy keeps in-frame clones and lacks some. The repertoire holds approximately 1,000,000 clones, around three quarters seen once, with approximately 0.5% in the top ten. Germline V gene sequence: CDR1 MDHEN, CDR2 SYDVKM. Trimming cost V 1 base and J 6 bases, with 3 bases left between them. The CDR3 runs 11 residues. Sample: memory CD4+ T cells from PBMCs. Subset indicated: CD45RA-negative fraction. The chain combines TRBV28 with TRBJ1-2, with D uncertain. The clonotype originates from a man between 18 and 35 years old in good health. Some clones in this sample may be carry-over from other donors' samples. The CDR3: CASSLYDGYTF. The CDR3 nucleotides read TGTGCCAGCAGTTTATACGATGGCTACACCTTC.